Included here is one TCR beta chain sequence, with context. This sample is part of a study of blood T cell repertoires in COVID-19. Turning to the study itself: The origin of the acute and convalescent COVID-19 samples was the United States, Italy and Spain. T cells, B-cell-depleted T cells, or PBMCs supplied cDNA or gDNA.

The germline CDR1 and CDR2 sequences are DFQATT and SNEGSKA (reference sequence). The CDR3 contains 14 residues. The V gene lost 3 bases and the J gene lost 1 base, with 9 bases spanning the gap. Per the study methods: Scientists estimated how many nucleated cells there were by amplifying reference gene primers. Sequenced by immunoSEQ multiplex PCR; TCRdb stores in-frame clones only, minus some. The DNA gave D and trimming, while V, J and clone size come from that table. The profile shows 130,000 to 150,000 clones, 81% of them singletons. Source material: peripheral blood. The TCR was taken from a human donor with acute or convalescent COVID-19. The donor label of this sample is uncertain. This rearrangement joins TRBV20-1 to TRBJ2-2; no reliable D call. The CDR3 reads CSASRQVNTGELFF. The CDR3 DNA is TGCAGTGCTAGTCGGCAGGTGAACACCGGGGAGCTGTTTTTT.